The source of this T cell receptor (beta chain) is a study of regulatory T cells in long-lasting Graves disease. Germline V gene data show CDR1 as MDHEN and CDR2 as SYDVKM. The CDR3 totals 12 residues. Between the trimmed V and J ends, which lost 10 bases and 6 bases, there was a span of 15 bases. Study results and caveats: Peripheral blood was the sole material, not thyroid tissue.

Ten or more counts support this clonotype. No antigen is known for it. Libraries of TCR beta came from iRepertoire HTBI primers plus Arm-PCR of CDR3 regions. MiXCR, applied by TCRdb to the multiplex PCR reads, yields one record per CDR3 protein. The sample lists hundreds of thousands of distinct CDR3 sequences, approximately 16% occurring once. Time point of the sample: newly diagnosed GD, antithyroid drugs for less than 3 months. The TCR library used RNA extracted from PBMCs. The same data also went into a second study, on T cells in Graves' hyperthyroidism and ophthalmopathy.

The clonotype comes from a man aged 40-55 years with Graves disease. The sample consisted of peripheral blood mononuclear cells (PBMCs), taken at new diagnosis, from a patient treated with antithyroid drugs. V and J are TRBV28 and TRBJ1-1; no definite D call. The CDR3 loop reads CATRESFAEAFF. CDR3 DNA: TGTGCCACCCGGGAGAGTTTCGCTGAAGCTTTCTTT.